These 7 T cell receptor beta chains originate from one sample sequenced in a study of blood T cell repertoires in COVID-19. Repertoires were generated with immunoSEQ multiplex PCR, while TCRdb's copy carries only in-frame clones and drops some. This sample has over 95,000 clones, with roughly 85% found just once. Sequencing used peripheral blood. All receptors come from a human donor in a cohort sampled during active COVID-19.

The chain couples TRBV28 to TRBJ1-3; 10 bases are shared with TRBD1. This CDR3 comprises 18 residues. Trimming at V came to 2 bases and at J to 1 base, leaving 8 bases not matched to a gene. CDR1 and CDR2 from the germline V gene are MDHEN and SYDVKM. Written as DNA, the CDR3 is TGTGCCAGCAGTTTACCGGGACAGGGGTGGGGGTCTGGAAACACCATATATTTT. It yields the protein CASSLPGQGWGSGNTIYF.

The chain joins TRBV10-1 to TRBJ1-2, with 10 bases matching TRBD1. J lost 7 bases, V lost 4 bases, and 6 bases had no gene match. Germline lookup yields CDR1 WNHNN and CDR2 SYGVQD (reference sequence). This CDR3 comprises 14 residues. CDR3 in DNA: TGCGCCAGCAGTGGACAGGGGGCGCGTATTGGCTACACCTTC. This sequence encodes CASSGQGARIGYTF.

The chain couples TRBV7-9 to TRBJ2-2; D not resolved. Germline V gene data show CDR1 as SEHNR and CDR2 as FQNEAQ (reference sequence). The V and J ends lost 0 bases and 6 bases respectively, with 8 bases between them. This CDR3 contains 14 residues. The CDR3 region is CASSLAPQAGELFF. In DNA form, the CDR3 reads TGTGCCAGCAGCTTAGCGCCCCAGGCCGGGGAGCTGTTTTTT.

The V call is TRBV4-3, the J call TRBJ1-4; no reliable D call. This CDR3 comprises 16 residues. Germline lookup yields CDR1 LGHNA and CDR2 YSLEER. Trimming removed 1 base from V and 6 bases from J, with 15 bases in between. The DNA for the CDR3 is TGCGCCAGCAGCCAAGTAAGCGTTGTTCGCGATGAAAAACTGTTTTTT. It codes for CASSQVSVVRDEKLFF.

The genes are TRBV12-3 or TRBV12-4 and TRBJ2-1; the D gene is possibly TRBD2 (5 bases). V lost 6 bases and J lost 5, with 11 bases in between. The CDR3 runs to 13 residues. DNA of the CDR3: TGTGCCAGCAGGGCTAGCCTTAACAATGAGCAGTTCTTC. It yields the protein CASRASLNNEQFF.

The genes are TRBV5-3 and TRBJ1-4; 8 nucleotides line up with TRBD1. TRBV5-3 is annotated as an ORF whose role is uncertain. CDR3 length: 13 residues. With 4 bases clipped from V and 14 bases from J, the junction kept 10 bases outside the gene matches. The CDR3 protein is CARSKNRGGWLFF. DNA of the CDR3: TGTGCCAGAAGCAAAAACAGGGGGGGTTGGCTGTTTTTT.

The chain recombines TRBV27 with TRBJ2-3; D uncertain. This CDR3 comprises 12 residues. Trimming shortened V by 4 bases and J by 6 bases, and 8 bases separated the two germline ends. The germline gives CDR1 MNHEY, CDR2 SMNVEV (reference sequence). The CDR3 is CASSSWADTQYF. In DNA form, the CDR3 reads TGTGCCAGCAGTTCTTGGGCGGATACGCAGTATTTT.